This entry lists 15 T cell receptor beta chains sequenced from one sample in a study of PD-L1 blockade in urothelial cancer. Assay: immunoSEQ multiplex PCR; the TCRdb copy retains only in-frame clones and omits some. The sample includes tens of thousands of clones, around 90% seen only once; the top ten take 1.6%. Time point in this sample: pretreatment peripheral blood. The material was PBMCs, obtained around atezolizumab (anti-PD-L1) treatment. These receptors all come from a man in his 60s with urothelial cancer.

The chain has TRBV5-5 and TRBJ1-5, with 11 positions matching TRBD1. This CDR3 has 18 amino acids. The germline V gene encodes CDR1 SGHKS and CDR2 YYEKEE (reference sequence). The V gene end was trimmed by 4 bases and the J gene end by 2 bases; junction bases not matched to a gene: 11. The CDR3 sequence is CASSPGQGGLGRNQPQHF. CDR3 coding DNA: TGTGCCAGCAGCCCGGGACAGGGGGGGTTGGGGCGCAATCAGCCCCAGCATTTT. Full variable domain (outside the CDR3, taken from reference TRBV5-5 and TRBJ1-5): DAGVTQSPTHLIKTRGQQVTLRCSPISGHKSVSWYQQVLGQGPQFIFQYYEKEERGRGNFPDRFSARQFPNYSSELNVNALLLGDSALYLCASSPGQGGLGRNQPQHFGDGTRLSIL.

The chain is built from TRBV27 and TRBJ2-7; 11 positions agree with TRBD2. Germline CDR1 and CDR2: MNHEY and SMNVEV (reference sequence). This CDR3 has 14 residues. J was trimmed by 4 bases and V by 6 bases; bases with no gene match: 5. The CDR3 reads CASRIAGGFYEQYF. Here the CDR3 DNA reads TGTGCCAGCAGGATAGCGGGAGGGTTTTACGAGCAGTACTTC.

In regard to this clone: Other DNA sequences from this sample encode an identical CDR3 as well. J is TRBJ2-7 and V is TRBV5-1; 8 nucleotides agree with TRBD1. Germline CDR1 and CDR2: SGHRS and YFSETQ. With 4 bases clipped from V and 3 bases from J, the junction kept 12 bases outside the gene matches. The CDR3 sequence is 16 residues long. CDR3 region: CASSPISGTGLYEQYF. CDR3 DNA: TGCGCCAGCAGCCCCATTTCCGGGACAGGACTCTACGAGCAGTACTTC. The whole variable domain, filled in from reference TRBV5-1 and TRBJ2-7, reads KAGVTQTPRYLIKTRGQQVTLSCSPISGHRSVSWYQQTPGQGLQFLFEYFSETQRNKGNFPGRFSGRQFSNSRSEMNVSTLELGDSALYLCASSPISGTGLYEQYFGPGTRLTVT.

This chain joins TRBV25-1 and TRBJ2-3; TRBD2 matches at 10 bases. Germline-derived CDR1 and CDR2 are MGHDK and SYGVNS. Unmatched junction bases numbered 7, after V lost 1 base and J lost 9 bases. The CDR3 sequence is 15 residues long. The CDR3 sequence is CASSESGLAGDTQYF. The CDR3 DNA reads TGTGCCAGCAGTGAATCAGGGCTAGCGGGAGACACGCAGTATTTT.

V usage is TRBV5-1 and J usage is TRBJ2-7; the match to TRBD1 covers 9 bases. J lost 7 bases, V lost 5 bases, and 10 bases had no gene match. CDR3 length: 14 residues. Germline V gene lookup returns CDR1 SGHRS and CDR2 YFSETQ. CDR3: CASSRGQGLGEQYF. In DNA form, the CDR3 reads TGCGCCAGCAGTCGGGGACAGGGCTTAGGGGAGCAGTACTTC.

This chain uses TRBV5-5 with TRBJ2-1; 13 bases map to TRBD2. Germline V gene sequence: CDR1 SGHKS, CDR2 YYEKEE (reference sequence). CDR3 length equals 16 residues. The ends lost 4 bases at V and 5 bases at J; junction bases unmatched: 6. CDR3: CASSPKGLAGNNEQFF. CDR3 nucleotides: TGTGCCAGCAGCCCGAAGGGACTAGCGGGAAACAATGAGCAGTTCTTC. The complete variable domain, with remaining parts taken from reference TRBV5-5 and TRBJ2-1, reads DAGVTQSPTHLIKTRGQQVTLRCSPISGHKSVSWYQQVLGQGPQFIFQYYEKEERGRGNFPDRFSARQFPNYSSELNVNALLLGDSALYLCASSPKGLAGNNEQFFGPGTRLTVL.

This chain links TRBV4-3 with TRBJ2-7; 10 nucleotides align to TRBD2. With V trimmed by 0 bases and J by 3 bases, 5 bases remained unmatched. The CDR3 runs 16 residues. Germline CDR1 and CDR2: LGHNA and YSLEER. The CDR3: CASSQEFLAGVYEQYF. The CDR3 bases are TGCGCCAGCAGCCAAGAATTCCTAGCGGGGGTCTACGAGCAGTACTTC.

The CDR3 here is CASSLAGRELGIQYF. The CDR3 region has the DNA TGTGCCAGCAGCCTTGCTGGGCGGGAGTTGGGCATTCAGTACTTC. This chain links TRBV7-2 with TRBJ2-4; TRBD2 matches 7 bases. Unmatched junction bases numbered 13, after V lost 5 bases and J lost 9 bases. CDR3 size: 15 residues. Germline V CDR1 and CDR2: SGHTA, FQGNSA. The whole variable domain, filled in from reference TRBV7-2 and TRBJ2-4, reads GAGVSQSPSNKVTEKGKDVELRCDPISGHTALYWYRQSLGQGLEFLIYFQGNSAPDKSGLPSDRFSAERTGGSVSTLTIQRTQQEDSAVYLCASSLAGRELGIQYFGAGTRLSVL.

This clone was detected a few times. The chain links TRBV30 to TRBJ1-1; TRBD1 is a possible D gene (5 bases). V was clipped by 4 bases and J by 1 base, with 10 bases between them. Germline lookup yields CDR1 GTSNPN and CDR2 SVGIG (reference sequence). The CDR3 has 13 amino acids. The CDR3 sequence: CAWTIGGNTEAFF. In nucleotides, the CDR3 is TGTGCCTGGACTATCGGGGGGAACACTGAAGCTTTCTTT. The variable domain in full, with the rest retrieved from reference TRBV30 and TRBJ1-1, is SQTIHQWPATLVQPVGSPLSLECTVEGTSNPNLYWYRQAAGRGLQLLFYSVGIGQISSEVPQNLSASRPQDRQFILSSKKLLLSDSGFYLCAWTIGGNTEAFFGQGTRLTVV.

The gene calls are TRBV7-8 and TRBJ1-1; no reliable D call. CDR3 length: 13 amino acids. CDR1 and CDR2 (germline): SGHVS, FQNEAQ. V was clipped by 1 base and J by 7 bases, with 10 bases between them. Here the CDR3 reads CASSLDRTREAFF. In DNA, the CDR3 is TGTGCCAGCAGCTTAGATCGGACTCGTGAAGCTTTCTTT.

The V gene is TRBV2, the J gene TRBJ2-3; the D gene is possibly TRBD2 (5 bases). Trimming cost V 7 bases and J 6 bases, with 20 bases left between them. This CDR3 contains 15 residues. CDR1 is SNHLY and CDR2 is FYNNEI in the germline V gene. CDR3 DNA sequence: TGTGCCAGCAAGAGAGGGCTAGCAGGTTCTGATACGCAGTATTTT. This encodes CASKRGLAGSDTQYF.

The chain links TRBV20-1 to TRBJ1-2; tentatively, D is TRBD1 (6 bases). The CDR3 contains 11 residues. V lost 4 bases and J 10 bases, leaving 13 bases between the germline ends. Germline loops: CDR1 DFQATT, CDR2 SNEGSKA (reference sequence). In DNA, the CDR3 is TGCAGTGCTAAGACAGGCAATCACTACACCTTC. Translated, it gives CSAKTGNHYTF.

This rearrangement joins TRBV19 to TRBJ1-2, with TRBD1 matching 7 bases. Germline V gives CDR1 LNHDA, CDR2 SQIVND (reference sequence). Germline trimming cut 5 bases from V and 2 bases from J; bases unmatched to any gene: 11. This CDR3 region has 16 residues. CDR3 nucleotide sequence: TGTGCCAGTAGTCCTAGCCCTGACAGGGTAAACTATGGCTACACCTTC. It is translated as CASSPSPDRVNYGYTF.

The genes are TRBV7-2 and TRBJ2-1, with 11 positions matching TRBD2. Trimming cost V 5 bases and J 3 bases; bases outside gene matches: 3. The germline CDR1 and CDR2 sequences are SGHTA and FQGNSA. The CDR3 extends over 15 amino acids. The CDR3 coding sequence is TGTGCCAGCAGCCCAACTAGCGGGGGCTACAATGAGCAGTTCTTC. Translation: CASSPTSGGYNEQFF.

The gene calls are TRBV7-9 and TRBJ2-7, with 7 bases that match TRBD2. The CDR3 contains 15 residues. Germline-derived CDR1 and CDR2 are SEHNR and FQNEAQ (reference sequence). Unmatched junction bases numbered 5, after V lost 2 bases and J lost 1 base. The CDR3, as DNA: TGTGCCAGCAGCTTAATAGCGGGTCCATCCTACGAGCAGTACTTC. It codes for CASSLIAGPSYEQYF.